This is a list of T cell receptor beta chains from one sample in a study of blood T cells in healthy people across ages. TCRdb re-called the 5' RACE reads through MiXCR, storing one row per CDR3 protein. The sample consists of about 570,000 distinct CDR3 sequences, 25% to 30% of them appearing once. Input material: blood. The source is a woman between 65 and 79 years old in good health. Both conserved end residues are part of each CDR3. The D gene is left open where the match is weak. Some rows mark clone size as missing; the rest say once, few, many or name a class of expanded clone.

d_call j_call v_call clone_size cdr3_nt cdr3_aa
NA TRBJ2-5 TRBV7-8 few TGTGCCAGCAGCCGGGGATATGGAGGGACCCAGTACTTC CASSRGYGGTQYF
TRBD1 TRBJ1-2 TRBV6-5 few TGTGCCACAAACAGGGGGCGTAACTATGGCTACACCTTC CATNRGRNYGYTF
NA TRBJ1-1 TRBV1 NA TGCACCAGCAGCCAAGGGGACCGAAACACTGAAGCTTTCTTT CTSSQGDRNTEAFF
TRBD1 TRBJ2-7 TRBV3-1 few TGTGCCAGCAGCCCCCACCGGACAGGGGGCTTGAACGAGCAGTACTTC CASSPHRTGGLNEQYF
TRBD1 TRBJ1-1 TRBV29-1 few TGCAGCGTCCCTAGACAGGGGGTATTGATGAACACTGAAGCTTTCTTT CSVPRQGVLMNTEAFF
TRBD1 TRBJ2-7 TRBV19 NA TGTGCCAGTAGTATAGATGGCAGGGGGTCGGGGGAGCAGTACTTC CASSIDGRGSGEQYF
TRBD1 TRBJ1-5 TRBV5-5 few TGTGCCAGCAGTCTGGGGGGGACAGGAAATCAGCCCCAGCATTTT CASSLGGTGNQPQHF
NA TRBJ1-1 TRBV7-9 NA TGTGCCAGCAGCGCACAGGGCTTGAACACTGAAGCTTTCTTT CASSAQGLNTEAFF
NA TRBJ1-2 TRBV5-1 NA TGCGCCAGCAGCTTGGAGGCACTTTCCCGGGACATTACCTATGGCTACACCTTC CASSLEALSRDITYGYTF
NA TRBJ1-4 TRBV10-3 NA TGTGCCATCCGCAGTGACGAGGAAAAACTGTTTTTT CAIRSDEEKLFF
NA TRBJ1-6 TRBV6-5 NA TGTGCCAGCACCCAGACAGGCTATAATTCACCCCTCCACTTT CASTQTGYNSPLHF
NA TRBJ2-1 TRBV5-5 NA TGTGCCAGCAGCTTGGAAGGCAGTATGCCCCCAGGGTTGTTC CASSLEGSMPPGLF
NA TRBJ1-4 TRBV10-3 once TGTGCCATCAGCGATGACATTAATGAAAAACTGTTTTTT CAISDDINEKLFF
NA TRBJ2-5 TRBV4-2 NA TGTGCCAGCAGCCAAGATTCTGATAAGACCCAGTACTTC CASSQDSDKTQYF
TRBD1 TRBJ2-2 TRBV4-3 NA TGCGCCAGCAGCCAGACAGGGTACACCGGGGAGCTGTTTTTT CASSQTGYTGELFF
TRBD1 TRBJ1-4 TRBV24-1 NA TGTGCCACCAGTGATGCCACCGGGACAGGGGAAAAACTGTTTTTT CATSDATGTGEKLFF
TRBD2 TRBJ2-1 TRBV9 NA TGTGCCAGCAGCGCCGGGACTACCAGCTCCTACAATGAGCAGTTCTTC CASSAGTTSSYNEQFF
NA TRBJ2-5 TRBV7-9 NA TGTGCCAGCAGCTCCCATGGGGTCGGCGAGACCCAGTACTTC CASSSHGVGETQYF
TRBD1 TRBJ2-1 TRBV20-1 many TGCAGTGCCCCGAAGGGGGACAGGGGATACAATGAGCAGTTCTTC CSAPKGDRGYNEQFF
TRBD1 TRBJ2-1 TRBV12-5 NA TGTGCTAGTGGTTCGGGGCAGGGGGCCGATGAGCAGTTCTTC CASGSGQGADEQFF
NA TRBJ1-4 TRBV5-1 few TGCGCCAGCAGGATTGGGAGTGGAGAAAAACTGTTTTTT CASRIGSGEKLFF
NA TRBJ1-2 TRBV4-3 NA TGCGCCAGCAGCCAAGACCGGGGACACCCGTTTGGGGGCTATGGCTACACCTTC CASSQDRGHPFGGYGYTF
NA TRBJ2-7 TRBV12-3/TRBV12-4 few TGTGCCAGCAGTTTAGGTGGCGGCCCCTCCTACGAGCAGTACTTC CASSLGGGPSYEQYF
TRBD1 TRBJ2-7 TRBV18 few TGTGCCAGCTCACCCACTCCTCTGACAGGGGAACCCTACGAGCAGTACTTC CASSPTPLTGEPYEQYF
NA TRBJ2-6 TRBV7-2 NA TGTGCCAACTCGATCCTTGGCAACGTCCTGACTTTC CANSILGNVLTF
NA TRBJ1-5 TRBV3-1 NA TGTGCCAGCAGCCACCCCTCGCGGGGTAGGCGCAATCAGCCCCAGCATTTT CASSHPSRGRRNQPQHF
TRBD1 TRBJ1-2 TRBV7-2 NA TGTGCCAGCAGCTTAGCGACAGGGGTCGGCTACACCTTC CASSLATGVGYTF
NA TRBJ1-1 TRBV15 NA TGTGCCACCAGCAGAGGGGGGGGAGGCACTGAAGCTTTCTTT CATSRGGGGTEAFF
NA TRBJ2-1 TRBV7-3 many TGTGCCAGCAGTCCAACATCTACTCTTTACAATGAGCAGTTCTTC CASSPTSTLYNEQFF
NA TRBJ2-5 TRBV7-2 NA TGTGCCGGCAGTTTTGGACTCCAAGAGACCCAGTACTTC CAGSFGLQETQYF
NA TRBJ2-2 TRBV20-1 NA TGCAGTGCTAGAGATAATTGGACCGGGGAGCTGTTTTTT CSARDNWTGELFF
NA TRBJ2-3 TRBV7-9 NA TGTGCCAGCAGCAAGGGACCTGCGCAGTATTTT CASSKGPAQYF
TRBD2 TRBJ2-2 TRBV4-2 NA TGTGCCAGCAGCCACGGACTAGGCGCGGGCACCGGGGAGCTGTTTTTT CASSHGLGAGTGELFF
TRBD1 TRBJ1-3 TRBV6-6 few TGTGCCAGCAGTTCCGGGGACAGGGGAAACACCATATATTTT CASSSGDRGNTIYF
NA TRBJ1-6 TRBV6-5 NA TGTGCCAGCAGCCACCGGGACGGGGGAAATTCACCCCTCCACTTT CASSHRDGGNSPLHF
TRBD1 TRBJ1-1 TRBV14 NA TGTGCCAGCAGCCAATTTCAGGGGGCGCGCACTGAAGCTTTCTTT CASSQFQGARTEAFF
TRBD2 TRBJ2-7 TRBV2 few TGTGCCAGCATCCCAGCGGGGGCCTCCTACGAGCAGTACTTC CASIPAGASYEQYF
NA TRBJ1-6 TRBV7-2 few TGTGCCAGCAGCTTAGCGGTGAATACACATAATTCACCCCTCCACTTT CASSLAVNTHNSPLHF
TRBD2 TRBJ2-1 TRBV4-3 NA TGCGCCAGCAGCCCGCAAATCCTTAGCGGGGGGGACAATGAGCAGTTCTTC CASSPQILSGGDNEQFF